A selection of T cell receptor beta chains follows, all from one sample in a study of blood T cell repertoires in COVID-19. Assay: immunoSEQ multiplex PCR; the TCRdb copy retains only in-frame clones and omits some. Here the sample spans approximately 290,000 clones, just over 90% being singletons. The sequenced sample was peripheral blood. The receptors originated from a woman aged 25 to 39 with COVID-19, enrolled during active disease. The CDR3 runs from the conserved cysteine through the conserved F or W. The order of the fields is CDR3 length, clone size, V gene, J gene, D gene, CDR3 DNA, CDR3 protein. D genes are given only for firm matches. Clone size appears in some rows only: once, few, many, or a class for an expanded clone.

16	NA	TRBV6-4	TRBJ2-3	TRBD1	TGTGCCAGCAGTGGTTCCGGGACAGGGGGCCCAGATACGCAGTATTTT	CASSGSGTGGPDTQYF
14	NA	TRBV27	TRBJ1-4	NA	TGTGCCAGCAGTTTTACGCGGGTAGGAGAAAAACTGTTTTTT	CASSFTRVGEKLFF
14	NA	TRBV6-5	TRBJ2-2	TRBD1	TGTGCCAGCAGCCGGGACAGGGACGCCGGGGAGCTGTTTTTT	CASSRDRDAGELFF
17	NA	TRBV11-2	TRBJ1-1	TRBD1	TGTGCCAGCAGCTTAGAGACAGGGTATCGGATGGGCACTGAAGCTTTCTTT	CASSLETGYRMGTEAFF
16	NA	TRBV10-2	TRBJ1-6	NA	TGCGCCAGCAGAGACCCGGGAAAAGGGATTAATTCACCCCTCCACTTT	CASRDPGKGINSPLHF
13	once	TRBV6-6	TRBJ2-3	TRBD2	TGTGCCAGCACGAGGGAGGGCCGAGATACGCAGTATTTT	CASTREGRDTQYF
16	once	TRBV19	TRBJ1-1	NA	TGTGCCAGTAGTGTCCGGGACACTTACATGAACACTGAAGCTTTCTTT	CASSVRDTYMNTEAFF
15	few	TRBV2	TRBJ2-1	NA	TGTGCCAGCAGTGAAGGGAGAGGGCTAGCTAGGTGGCAGTTCTTC	CASSEGRGLARWQFF
16	once	TRBV4-1	TRBJ2-1	NA	TGCGCCAGCAGCCAAGAAGCGGCCTTCCCGGGCAATGAGCAGTTCTTC	CASSQEAAFPGNEQFF
16	NA	TRBV7-9	TRBJ1-3	NA	TGTGCCAGCAGCTTTCCTCCTCAGGACAGAAGAGGCACCATATATTTT	CASSFPPQDRRGTIYF
17	NA	TRBV5-1	TRBJ2-1	TRBD2	TGCGCCAGCAGCTTGGGGGGACTAGCTCTCAGGATGAATGAGCAGTTCTTC	CASSLGGLALRMNEQFF
14	NA	TRBV5-1	TRBJ2-2	TRBD1	TGCGCCAGCAGTAACCAGGGGGTCACCGGGGAGCTGTTTTTT	CASSNQGVTGELFF
14	NA	TRBV7-2	TRBJ1-1	TRBD1	TGTGCCAGCAGCCAAGGGGGCGCGAACACTGAAGCTTTCTTT	CASSQGGANTEAFF
15	NA	TRBV11-2	TRBJ2-2	NA	TGTGCCAGCAGCTTATCGTACTACCCAACCGGGGAGCTGTTTTTT	CASSLSYYPTGELFF
13	NA	TRBV7-9	TRBJ1-6	NA	TGTGCCAGCAGCCAGGGATTAAATTCACCCCTCCACTTT	CASSQGLNSPLHF
14	NA	TRBV7-8	TRBJ1-5	NA	TGTGCCAGCAGCTTAGCTCAGAGCAATCAGCCCCAGCATTTT	CASSLAQSNQPQHF
12	few	TRBV6-1	TRBJ2-1	NA	TGTGCCAGCAGTGAAATTAGAGAGGAGCAGTTCTTC	CASSEIREEQFF